The T cell receptor beta chain under discussion was sequenced for a study of blood T cell repertoires in COVID-19. Looking at the study overall: Sites in the United States, Italy and Spain provided acute and convalescent COVID-19 samples.

CDR1 and CDR2 from the germline V gene are SGDLS and YYNGEE. The CDR3 totals 18 residues. The V gene end was trimmed by 0 bases and the J gene end by 1 base; junction bases not matched to a gene: 6. Produced via immunoSEQ multiplex PCR; TCRdb's table is partial and in-frame only. Found here are around 260,000 clones, 84% of them singletons; the top ten hold 4.2%. The V call is TRBV9, the J call TRBJ2-2; TRBD2 agrees at 10 bases. This sequence was found in a man in his sixties with acute or convalescent COVID-19. Specimen: peripheral blood. In nucleotides, the CDR3 is TGTGCCAGCAGCGTAGCCCCCGGACTAGCGGTGAACACCGGGGAGCTGTTTTTT. Its translation: CASSVAPGLAVNTGELFF.